These 11 T cell receptor beta chains were all obtained from the same sample, sequenced in a study of T cell repertoires in cytomegalovirus infection. Using its own MiXCR run on the reads, TCRdb lists one record per CDR3 protein. Of approximately 250,000 distinct CDR3 sequences listed, less than 9.5% are singletons. The sample taken for sequencing was PBMCs. The receptor set was obtained from a human donor in good health (CMV status not recorded). Some clones in this sample may be carry-over from other donors' samples.

The table lists this clonotype with many counts. The rearrangement uses TRBV6-2 or TRBV6-3 and TRBJ1-5; no definite D call. This CDR3 region has 17 residues. Trimming took off 7 bases at V and 0 bases at J, with 19 bases between the two ends. The V gene's germline CDR1 is MNHEY and CDR2 SVGEGT. The CDR3 DNA is TGTGCCAGCACCTCTCCCCGAGACAAACATAGCAATCAGCCCCAGCATTTT. Encoded protein: CASTSPRDKHSNQPQHF.

This clonotype showed up many times. DNA of the CDR3: TGTGCCAGCTCCAACCAGGGGGCTTTGAACACTGAAGCTTTCTTT. It codes for CASSNQGALNTEAFF. This sequence joins TRBV18 and TRBJ1-1, with 8 nucleotides matching TRBD1. Germline-derived CDR1 and CDR2 are KGHSH and LQKENI. V gave up 6 bases and J gave up 0 bases; unmatched junction bases: 6. The CDR3 consists of 15 residues. The full variable domain, its missing parts supplied by reference TRBV18 and TRBJ1-1, is NAGVMQNPRHLVRRRGQEARLRCSPMKGHSHVYWYRQLPEEGLKFMVYLQKENIIDESGMPKERFSAEFPKEGPSILRIQQVVRGDSAAYFCASSNQGALNTEAFFGQGTRLTVV.

This clonotype was counted a few times. The V and J genes are TRBV28 and TRBJ2-7, with D possibly being TRBD1 (6 bases). The germline CDR1 and CDR2 sequences are MDHEN and SYDVKM. The CDR3 length is 15 residues. V shed 4 bases and J shed 1 base, with 14 bases lying between them. The CDR3 DNA reads TGTGCCAGCAGTTCCCCTGGACAGTTTTCCTACGAGCAGTACTTC. It encodes CASSSPGQFSYEQYF.

This rearrangement joins TRBV7-9 to TRBJ2-5, with a weak D call TRBD2 (7 bases). This CDR3 comprises 15 residues. In germline, CDR1 is SEHNR, CDR2 FQNEAQ (reference sequence). V was clipped by 3 bases and J by 5 bases, with 16 bases between them. As DNA, the CDR3 is TGTGCCAGCAGCTTCTTGGCGGGGGCCGGGGAGACCCAGTACTTC. Encoded protein: CASSFLAGAGETQYF.

The chain is built from TRBV5-1 and TRBJ2-2; 8 nucleotides match TRBD2. V was pared by 1 base and J by 7 bases, with 6 bases of the junction left unmatched. Germline values: CDR1 SGHRS, CDR2 YFSETQ. The CDR3 is made up of 15 amino acids. CDR3 in DNA: TGCGCCAGCAGCTTGCGGGAGGGCCAACACGGGGAGCTGTTTTTT. Translation: CASSLREGQHGELFF.

CDR3 sequence (DNA): TGTGCCAGCAGCGTGACTAGCGGGGGGGTCGCCGGGGAGCTGTTTTTT. Its protein product is CASSVTSGGVAGELFF. The chain links TRBV2 to TRBJ2-2; 14 positions match TRBD2. Germline CDR1 and CDR2: SNHLY and FYNNEI. V lost 6 bases and J lost 6; bases outside the gene matches: 6. The length of the CDR3 is 16 residues.

This clonotype was found many times. The chain has TRBV18 and TRBJ1-5; the D is unclear. The CDR3 loop spans 14 amino acids. The V gene's germline CDR1 is KGHSH and CDR2 LQKENI. V was trimmed by 3 bases and J by 7 bases, leaving 13 bases between them. The CDR3, as DNA: TGTGCCAGCTCACCTTATCCTGAGCTGCAGCCCCAGCATTTT. Protein: CASSPYPELQPQHF.

This clonotype has a handful of counts. CDR3 residues: CASSRGDRFTGELFF. In nucleotides, the CDR3 is TGCGCCAGCAGCCGGGGGGACAGGTTCACCGGGGAGCTGTTTTTT. This chain links TRBV5-1 with TRBJ2-2; the D gene is possibly TRBD1 (8 bases). The germline V gene has CDR1 SGHRS and CDR2 YFSETQ. The V end lost 4 bases, the J end lost 4 bases, and 14 bases lay between the germline ends. This CDR3 is built from 15 residues.

The rearrangement joins TRBV9 to TRBJ2-2; D gene uncertain. The CDR3 totals 13 residues. In germline, CDR1 is SGDLS, CDR2 YYNGEE. V shed 4 bases and J shed 1 base, with 5 bases lying between them. In DNA form, the CDR3 reads TGTGCCAGCAGCCAACAGAACACCGGGGAGCTGTTTTTT. It is translated as CASSQQNTGELFF.

This clonotype came up many times. The chain couples TRBV19 to TRBJ1-1, with a tentative D call TRBD1 (5 bases). Trimming stripped 6 bases from V and 0 bases from J, with 11 bases between. The CDR3 has 14 amino acids. Germline CDR1 reads LNHDA; CDR2 reads SQIVND (reference sequence). The CDR3 loop is CASRNGGVNTEAFF. The CDR3 DNA reads TGTGCCAGTAGAAACGGGGGGGTGAACACTGAAGCTTTCTTT.

This clonotype appeared a few times. The chain recombines TRBV7-9 with TRBJ1-5, with TRBD1 matching 7 bases. With 3 bases clipped from V and 4 bases from J, the junction kept 6 bases outside the gene matches. Germline values: CDR1 SEHNR, CDR2 FQNEAQ (reference sequence). The CDR3 sequence is 15 residues long. The CDR3 loop is CASSLEGALNQPQHF. The CDR3 DNA reads TGTGCCAGCAGCTTGGAGGGGGCCTTAAATCAGCCCCAGCATTTT.